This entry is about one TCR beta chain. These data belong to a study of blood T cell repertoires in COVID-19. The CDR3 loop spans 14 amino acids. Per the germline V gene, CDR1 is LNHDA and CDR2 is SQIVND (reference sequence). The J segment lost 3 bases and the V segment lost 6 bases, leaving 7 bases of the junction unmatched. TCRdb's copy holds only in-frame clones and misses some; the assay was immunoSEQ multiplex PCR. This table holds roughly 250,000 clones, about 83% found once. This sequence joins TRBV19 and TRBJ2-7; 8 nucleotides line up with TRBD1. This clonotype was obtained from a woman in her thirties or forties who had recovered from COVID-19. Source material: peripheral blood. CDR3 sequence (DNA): TGTGCCAGTAGCCCCGGTACAGGGGGCTACGAGCAGTACTTC. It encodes CASSPGTGGYEQYF.